This TCR beta chain came from a study of T-cell reconstitution after alpha-beta-depleted transplantation in children. The library targeted TCRbeta and was prepared with unique molecular identifiers. One entry per CDR3 protein results from TCRdb running MiXCR on the PCR reads. The sample has 440,000 or so distinct CDR3 sequences, roughly 11% seen once. The origin of this receptor is a human donor who donated a stem cell graft to a child with acute myeloid leukemia. The specimen was PBMCs from the stem cell graft donor, collected from the stem cell graft.

The CDR3 loop reads CASSVIQGRAGELFF. CDR3 nucleotide sequence: TGTGCCAGCAGCGTAATCCAGGGACGCGCCGGGGAGCTGTTTTTT. The V and J genes are TRBV9 and TRBJ2-2, with D tentatively TRBD1 or TRBD2 (5 bases each). CDR1 SGDLS and CDR2 YYNGEE come from the germline V gene. V lost 1 base, J lost 6 bases, and 13 bases lay in between. The CDR3 length is 15 residues.